Listed here is a single T cell receptor (beta chain). Its antigen is not identified. Making the TCR beta cDNA relied on 5'RACE template switching with UMIs. TCRdb re-called the 5' RACE reads and gives one entry per CDR3 protein, without DNA. Recorded for this sample: about 160,000 distinct CDR3 sequences. The sample belongs to a study of T cells expressing NK-cell markers. On the study more broadly: Sorted T-cell subsets CD3+CD56+NKG2C+, CD3+CD56+NKG2C- and CD3+CD56-NKG2C+ were TCR beta-sequenced.

The CDR3 has 18 amino acids. Germline V gives CDR1 LGHNA, CDR2 YNFKEQ. Points from the study as a whole: It remained uncertain whether the expanded NKG2C+ T cell clones were specific for HCMV antigens.

The clonotype was recovered from a woman aged 18 to 75 in good health. The sequencing sample was made of blood T cells: a sorted CD56 or NKG2C T cell subset, CD4+ or CD8+ T cells, or bulk PBMC T cells (not recorded which). The chain uses TRBV4-2 and TRBJ1-4; TCRdb designates TRBD1, a call that cannot be tested without DNA. The CDR3 is CASSQEPGGGRANEKLFF.